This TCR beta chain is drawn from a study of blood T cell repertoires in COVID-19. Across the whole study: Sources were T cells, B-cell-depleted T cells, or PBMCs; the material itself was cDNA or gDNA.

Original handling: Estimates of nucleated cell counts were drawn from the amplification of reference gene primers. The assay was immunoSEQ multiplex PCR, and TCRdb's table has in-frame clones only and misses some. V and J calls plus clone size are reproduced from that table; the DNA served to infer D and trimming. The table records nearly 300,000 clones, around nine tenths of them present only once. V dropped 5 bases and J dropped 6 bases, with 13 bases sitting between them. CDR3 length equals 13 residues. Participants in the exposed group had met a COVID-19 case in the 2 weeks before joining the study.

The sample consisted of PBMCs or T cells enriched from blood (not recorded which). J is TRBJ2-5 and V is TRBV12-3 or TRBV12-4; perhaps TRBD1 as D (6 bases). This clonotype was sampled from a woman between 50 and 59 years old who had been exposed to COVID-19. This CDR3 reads CASSHRVSQTQYF. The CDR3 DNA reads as TGTGCCAGCAGTCACAGGGTTTCACAGACCCAGTACTTC.